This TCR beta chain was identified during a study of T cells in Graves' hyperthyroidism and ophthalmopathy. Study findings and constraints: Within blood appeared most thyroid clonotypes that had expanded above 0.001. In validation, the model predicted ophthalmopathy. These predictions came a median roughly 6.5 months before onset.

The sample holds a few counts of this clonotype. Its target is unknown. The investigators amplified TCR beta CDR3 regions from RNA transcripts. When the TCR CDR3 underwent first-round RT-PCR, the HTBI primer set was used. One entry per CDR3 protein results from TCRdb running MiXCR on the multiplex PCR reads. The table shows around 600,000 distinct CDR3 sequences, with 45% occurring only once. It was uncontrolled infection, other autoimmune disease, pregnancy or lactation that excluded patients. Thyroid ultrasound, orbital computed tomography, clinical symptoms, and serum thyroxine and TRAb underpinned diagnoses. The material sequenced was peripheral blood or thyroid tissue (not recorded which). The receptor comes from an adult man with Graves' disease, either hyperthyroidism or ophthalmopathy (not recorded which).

The CDR3: CASSPGGAGETQYF. Written as DNA, the CDR3 is TGTGCCAGCAGCCCCGGGGGCGCGGGCGAGACCCAGTACTTC. The chain couples TRBV13 to TRBJ2-5, with D perhaps matching TRBD1 or TRBD2 (6 bases each). Germline lookup yields CDR1 PRHDT and CDR2 FYEKMQ (reference sequence). Trimming stripped 5 bases from V and 5 bases from J, with 15 bases between. The CDR3 runs to 14 residues.